The entry below gives a single T cell receptor (beta chain) sequence along with its context. The sample belongs to a study of blood T cell repertoires in COVID-19. Study-wide context: PBMCs, B-cell-depleted T cells, or T cells provided the cDNA or gDNA that made up the material.

The CDR3 is 15 residues long. V gave up 5 bases and J gave up 0 bases, with 13 bases separating them. Germline V CDR1 and CDR2: PRHDT, FYEKMQ (reference sequence). Per the study methods: Reference gene primer amplification yielded estimated nucleated cell counts. Sequencing used immunoSEQ multiplex PCR; TCRdb keeps in-frame clones, though not all of them. That table supplies the V and J calls and clone size; D and trimming were determined from the DNA. The sample has 97,000 or so clones; about nine tenths are singletons. This rearrangement joins TRBV13 to TRBJ1-1, with a possible D match to TRBD1 (6 bases). Sequencing was done on a sample of peripheral blood. This clonotype was sampled from a woman between 45 and 65 years old with COVID-19, enrolled during active disease. The CDR3: CASSTRDILNTEAFF. DNA for the CDR3: TGTGCCAGCAGCACCCGGGACATATTGAACACTGAAGCTTTCTTT.